The sequence of this T cell receptor beta chain was determined in a study of blood T cell repertoires in COVID-19. In the authors' workflow: It was from reference gene primer amplification that nucleated cell counts were estimated. Only in-frame clones appear in the TCRdb table, and some are missing; sequencing was by immunoSEQ multiplex PCR. V and J calls and clone size are given by that table; D and trimming were obtained from the DNA. The sample lists about 320,000 clones; around 90% were seen once. Participants were aged about 18 to 89 years from about two dozen US areas. Participant-given clinical history determined each cohort assignment. Two negative PCRs, clearance, or symptom resolution characterized the recovered Cohort 3 donors. This receptor was taken from a man in his 60s who had recovered from COVID-19. Sequencing was carried out using PBMCs or T cells enriched from blood (not recorded which).

The CDR3: CASRPPRGREGRIGELFF. CDR3 coding DNA: TGTGCCAGCAGGCCCCCGCGGGGGCGGGAGGGCCGAATCGGGGAGCTGTTTTTT. The rearrangement links TRBV28 to TRBJ2-2; 9 bases match TRBD2. This CDR3 region has 18 residues. Trimming took 6 bases from V and 7 from J; bases not matched to a gene: 18. Germline V lookup: CDR1 MDHEN, CDR2 SYDVKM.